The clone carrying this TCR beta chain was counted only a few times. The data are from a study of preoperative IRX-2 immunotherapy in early breast cancer. Some clones are missing from TCRdb's copy, which holds only in-frame ones; the method was immunoSEQ multiplex PCR. The sample carries approximately 96,000 clones, just over 85% recorded once. CDR3 size: 16 residues. V gave up 4 bases and J gave up 2 bases, with 12 bases separating them. Looked up from germline, CDR1 is SGHVS and CDR2 is FNYEAQ. Treatment in this sample: preoperative locoregional IRX-2 cytokine immunotherapy. Preoperative locoregional IRX-2 cytokine immunotherapy was tested in the phase Ib source study.

V and J are TRBV7-6 and TRBJ2-6; D unclear. The sample in question was tumor tissue, obtained after IRX-2 immunotherapy. This TCR came from a human donor with breast cancer. The CDR3 DNA sequence: TGTGCCAGCAGCTCGACCCGGCGGACTGGGGCCAACGTCCTGACTTTC. Amino acid sequence: CASSSTRRTGANVLTF.